The T cell receptor (beta chain) under discussion was sequenced for a study of beta chain features in type 1 diabetes. Whole-study context: Cell yields, gender and age were comparable in patients and healthy donors.

Of the isolated RNA, all was reverse transcribed, and so the sequenced material was expressed TCRB transcripts. The table came from immunoSEQ multiplex PCR; TCRdb's copy has only in-frame clones and leaves some out. The table includes over 300,000 clones, approximately 8.2% detected once. CDR3 length equals 16 residues. The trim removed 3 bases at V and 6 bases at J, leaving 10 bases unmatched. CDR1 and CDR2 (germline): SGHNT, YYREEE (reference sequence). Study conclusions and caveats: Reads derived from cDNA could over-represent cells showing high TCR expression.

This clone was counted between two and nine times. As yet, its antigen is unknown. The chain employs TRBV5-4 and TRBJ2-3; 10 nucleotides align to TRBD1. Specimen: central memory CD4+ T cells from blood. This TCR came from a woman aged 18-29 years in good health. CDR3 sequence: CASSSRQGAHSDTQYF. CDR3 nucleotide sequence: TGTGCCAGCAGCTCGCGACAGGGGGCGCACTCGGATACGCAGTATTTT.